What follows describes a single T cell receptor beta chain. Here immunoSEQ multiplex PCR was the method, and the copy in TCRdb shows in-frame clones only, minus some. The profile shows about 50,000 clones, more than 80% of them singletons. The data originate from a study of a mutant IDH1 vaccine in newly diagnosed glioma. Time point meaning: baseline, week 1 (first vaccination visit). Treatment of the sample: pre-vaccination baseline after standard-of-care therapy. Those who donated had recent WHO grade 3 or 4 IDH1-mutant, ATRX-lost astrocytomas. Here the sequenced sample was PBMCs, taken from a glioma patient treated with radiotherapy, temozolomide or both. This clonotype was sampled from a man aged 40-49 years with glioma.

The CDR3 coding sequence is TGTGCCAGCAGCTTAGGGGATCGCACTGAAGCTTTCTTT. Its protein product is CASSLGDRTEAFF. V is TRBV7-3 and J is TRBJ1-1; no definite D call. V was clipped by 2 bases and J by 4 bases, with 8 bases between them. This CDR3 region has 13 residues. Per germline, CDR1 SGHTA and CDR2 FQGTGA.